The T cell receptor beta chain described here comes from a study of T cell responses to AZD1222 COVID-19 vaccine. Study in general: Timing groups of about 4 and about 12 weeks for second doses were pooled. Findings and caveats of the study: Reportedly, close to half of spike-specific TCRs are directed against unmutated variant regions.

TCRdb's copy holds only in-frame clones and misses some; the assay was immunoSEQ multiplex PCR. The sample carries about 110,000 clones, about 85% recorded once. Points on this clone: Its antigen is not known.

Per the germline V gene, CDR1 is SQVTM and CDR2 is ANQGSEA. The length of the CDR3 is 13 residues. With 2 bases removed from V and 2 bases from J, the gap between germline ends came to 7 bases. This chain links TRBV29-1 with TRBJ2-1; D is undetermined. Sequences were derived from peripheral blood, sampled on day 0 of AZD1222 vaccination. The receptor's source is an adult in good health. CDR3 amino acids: CSVEPSPYNEQFF. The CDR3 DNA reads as TGCAGCGTTGAACCCTCCCCCTACAATGAGCAGTTCTTC.